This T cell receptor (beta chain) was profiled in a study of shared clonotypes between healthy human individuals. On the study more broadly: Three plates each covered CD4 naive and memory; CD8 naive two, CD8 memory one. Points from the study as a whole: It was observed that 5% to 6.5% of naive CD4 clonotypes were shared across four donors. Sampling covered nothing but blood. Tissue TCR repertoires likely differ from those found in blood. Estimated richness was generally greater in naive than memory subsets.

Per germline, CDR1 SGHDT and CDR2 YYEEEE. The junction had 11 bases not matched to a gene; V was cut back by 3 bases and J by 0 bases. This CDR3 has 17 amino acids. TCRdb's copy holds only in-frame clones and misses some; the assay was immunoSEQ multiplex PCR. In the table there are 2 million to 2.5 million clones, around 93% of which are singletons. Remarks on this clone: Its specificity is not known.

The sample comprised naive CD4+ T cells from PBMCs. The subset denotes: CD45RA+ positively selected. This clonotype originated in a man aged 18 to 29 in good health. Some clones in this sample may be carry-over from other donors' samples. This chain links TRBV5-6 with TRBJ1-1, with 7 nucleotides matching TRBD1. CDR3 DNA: TGTGCCAGCAGCTACAAAAAATACAGGGGTATGAACACTGAAGCTTTCTTT. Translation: CASSYKKYRGMNTEAFF.